This T cell receptor (beta chain) was identified in a study of blood T cells in healthy people across ages. General study findings and limits: Expanded clonotype shifts may have been confounded, as the donors had an unknown CMV status. Long-lived and aged donors differed, with more naive CD4+ cells and higher diversity in the long-lived.

The CDR3 is 16 amino acids. Per the germline V gene, CDR1 is MNHEY and CDR2 is SMNVEV (reference sequence). Trimming at V came to 5 bases and at J to 0 bases, leaving 4 bases not matched to a gene. It was with a sample-barcoded 5' primer and a J-beta primer mix that a second PCR of roughly 7 to 12 cycles was run. Carrying 12 random nucleotides, a template-switch adaptor labeled each individual cDNA molecule. TCRdb re-called the 5' RACE reads through MiXCR, storing one row per CDR3 protein. Among roughly 930,000 distinct CDR3 sequences, 45% to 50% were seen once, and the ten largest hold about an eighth. This clonotype was observed a handful of times. Its cognate antigen is unknown.

Material for sequencing was blood. The clonotype originates from a man aged 25 to 40 in good health. The chain employs TRBV27 and TRBJ2-2; 9 bases are shared with TRBD2. CDR3 nucleotide sequence: TGTGCCAGCAGTCCGCGGGAGGGGGCGAACACCGGGGAGCTGTTTTTT. This gives the protein CASSPREGANTGELFF.